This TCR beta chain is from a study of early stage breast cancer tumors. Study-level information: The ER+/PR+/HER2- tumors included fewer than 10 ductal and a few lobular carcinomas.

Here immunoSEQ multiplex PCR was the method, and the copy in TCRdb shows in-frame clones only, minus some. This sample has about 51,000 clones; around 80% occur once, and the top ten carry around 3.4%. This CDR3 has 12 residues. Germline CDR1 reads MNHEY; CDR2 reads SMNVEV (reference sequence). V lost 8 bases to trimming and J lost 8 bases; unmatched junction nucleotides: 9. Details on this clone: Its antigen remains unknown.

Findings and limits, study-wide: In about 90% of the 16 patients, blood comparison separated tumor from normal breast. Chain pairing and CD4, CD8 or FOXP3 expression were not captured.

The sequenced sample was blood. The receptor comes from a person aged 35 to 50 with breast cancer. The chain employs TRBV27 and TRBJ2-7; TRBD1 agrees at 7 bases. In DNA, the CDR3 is TGTGCCAGCTTGGACAGGTCAGGAAAGCAGTACTTC. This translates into CASLDRSGKQYF.